These T cell receptor beta chains were read from a single sample in a study of cytotoxic CD8 clonotypes in ibrutinib-treated CLL. Produced via immunoSEQ multiplex PCR; TCRdb's table is partial and in-frame only. The table records approximately 150,000 clones, approximately 80% of them present only once. Source: PBMCs, taken after 12 months of ibrutinib treatment. These receptors originate from a human donor with chronic lymphocytic leukemia. Both conserved end residues are part of each CDR3. The order of the fields is J gene, clone size, D gene, V gene, CDR3 DNA, CDR3 protein. The D gene is left open where the match is weak. Size values are once, few and many counts, or a class for expanded clones, and some rows have none.

>TRBJ2-5|-|-|TRBV5-1
TGCGCCAGCAGCCCAGGGACGGGGGAGACCCAGTACTTC
CASSPGTGETQYF
>TRBJ2-1|-|-|TRBV29-1
TGCAGCGTTGAGGTCAACGGGAACTACAATGAGCAGTTCTTC
CSVEVNGNYNEQFF
>TRBJ1-5|-|-|TRBV2
TGTGCCAGCAGTCCCGGAACAATGTGGAATCAGCCCCAGCATTTT
CASSPGTMWNQPQHF
>TRBJ2-1|-|TRBD1|TRBV6-5
TGTGCCAGCAGTGTTCACAGGGGTTACAATGAGCAGTTCTTC
CASSVHRGYNEQFF
>TRBJ2-1|-|-|TRBV4-3
TGCGCCAGCAGCCAAGATCCCTCGGGGGCGGGAGTTTACAATGAGCAGTTCTTC
CASSQDPSGAGVYNEQFF
>TRBJ2-7|once|TRBD1|TRBV7-9
TGTGCCAGCAGCTTTCCGGGACAGGGGTTCGACGAGCAGTACTTC
CASSFPGQGFDEQYF
>TRBJ2-7|-|-|TRBV11-3
TGTGCCAGCAGCGCCCGGTTGGGGGAGCAGTACTTC
CASSARLGEQYF
>TRBJ2-7|-|TRBD1|TRBV27
TGTGCCAGCAGTTCCCGACAGGGCCGCAACGACGAGCAGTACTTC
CASSSRQGRNDEQYF
>TRBJ1-2|few|-|TRBV30
TGTGCCTGGAGGGACAGACGACATAATGGCTACACCTTC
CAWRDRRHNGYTF
>TRBJ1-2|-|-|TRBV7-2
TGTGCCAGCAGAAAAGAGTGGTCCACCTTC
CASRKEWSTF
>TRBJ2-2|-|TRBD1|TRBV11-3
TGTGCCAGCAGCGCCTACAGGGGAAGCACCGGGGAGCTGTTTTTT
CASSAYRGSTGELFF
>TRBJ2-5|once|TRBD2|TRBV6-1
TGTGCCAGCAGTGAAGGGGGGGGGTTAGGTGGCAGGACCCAGTACTTC
CASSEGGGLGGRTQYF
>TRBJ1-1|once|-|TRBV15
TGTGCCACCAGCAGAGGTACCGGGACGGTGAACACTGAAGCTTTCTTT
CATSRGTGTVNTEAFF
>TRBJ1-2|-|-|TRBV18
TGTGCCAGCTCACCACCGCCGAAGAACTATGGCTACACCTTC
CASSPPPKNYGYTF
>TRBJ2-3|-|-|TRBV28
TGTGCCAGCAGTTTATGGCCGAAAGGGGGACTCTCTAGCACAGATACGCAGTATTTT
CASSLWPKGGLSSTDTQYF
>TRBJ1-2|-|-|TRBV28
TGTGCCAGCAGCTTGACGGACAGAGTGATTTTCGCCCTCTATGGCTACACCTTC
CASSLTDRVIFALYGYTF
>TRBJ1-4|-|-|TRBV7-9
TGTGCCAGCAAATACAGGGACGGAGAAAAACTGTTTTTT
CASKYRDGEKLFF
>TRBJ2-4|-|-|TRBV28
TGTGCCAGCAGTTTGGGGGTGAGGGACATTCAGTACTTC
CASSLGVRDIQYF
>TRBJ2-7|-|-|TRBV5-1
TGCGCCAGCAGCGTCGGGTCCTACGAGCAGTACTTC
CASSVGSYEQYF
>TRBJ2-2|-|-|TRBV6-5
TGTGCCAGCAGTTACCGCTTAGCAAACACCGGGGAGCTGTTTTTT
CASSYRLANTGELFF
>TRBJ2-3|-|-|TRBV7-6
TGTGCCACTACGGCCGCCATCACAGATACGCAGTATTTT
CATTAAITDTQYF
>TRBJ2-5|-|-|TRBV13
TGTGCCAGCAGCTTCGGTGGTAGGGAGACCCAGTACTTC
CASSFGGRETQYF
>TRBJ2-7|few|TRBD1|TRBV6-4
TGTGCCAGCAGTGGCGGGACAGGTCGCGAGCAGTACTTC
CASSGGTGREQYF
>TRBJ2-5|-|-|TRBV7-7
TGTGCCAGCAGCTTGCTCGGGGTAAAACAAGAGACCCAGTACTTC
CASSLLGVKQETQYF